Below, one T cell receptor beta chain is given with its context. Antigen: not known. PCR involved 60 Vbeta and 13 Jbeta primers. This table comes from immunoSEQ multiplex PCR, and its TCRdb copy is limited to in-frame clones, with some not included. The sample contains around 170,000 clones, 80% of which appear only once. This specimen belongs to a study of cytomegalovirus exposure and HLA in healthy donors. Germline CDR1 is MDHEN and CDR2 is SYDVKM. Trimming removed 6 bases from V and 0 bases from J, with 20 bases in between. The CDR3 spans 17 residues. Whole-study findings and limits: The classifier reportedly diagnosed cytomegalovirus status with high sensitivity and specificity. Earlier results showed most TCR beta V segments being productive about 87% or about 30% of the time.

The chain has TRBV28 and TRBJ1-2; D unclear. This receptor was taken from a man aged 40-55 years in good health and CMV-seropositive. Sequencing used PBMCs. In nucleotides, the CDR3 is TGTGCCAGCAGCCCAATACGAGCGGCCAAAGCTAACTATGGCTACACCTTC. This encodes CASSPIRAAKANYGYTF.